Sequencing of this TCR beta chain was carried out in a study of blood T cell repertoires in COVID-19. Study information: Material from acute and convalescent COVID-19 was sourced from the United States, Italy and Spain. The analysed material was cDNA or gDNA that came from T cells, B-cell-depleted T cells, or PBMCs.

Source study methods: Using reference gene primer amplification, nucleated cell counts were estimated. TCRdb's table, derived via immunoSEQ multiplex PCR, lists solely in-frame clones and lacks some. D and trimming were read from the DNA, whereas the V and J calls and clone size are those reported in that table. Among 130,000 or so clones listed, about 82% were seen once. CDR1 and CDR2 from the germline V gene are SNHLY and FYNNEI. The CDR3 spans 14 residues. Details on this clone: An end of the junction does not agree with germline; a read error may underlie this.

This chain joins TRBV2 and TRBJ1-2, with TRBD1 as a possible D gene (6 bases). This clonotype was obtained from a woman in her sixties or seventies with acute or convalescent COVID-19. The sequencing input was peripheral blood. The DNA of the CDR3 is TGTGCCAGCAGGGAAGTACAGGGTATTCATGGCTACACCTTC. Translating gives CASREVQGIHGYTF. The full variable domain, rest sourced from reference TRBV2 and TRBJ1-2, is EPEVTQTPSHQVTQMGQEVILRCVPISNHLYFYWYRQILGQKVEFLVSFYNNEISEKSEIFDDQFSVERPDGSNFTLKIRSTKLEDSAMYFCASREVQGIHGYTFGSGTRLTVV.